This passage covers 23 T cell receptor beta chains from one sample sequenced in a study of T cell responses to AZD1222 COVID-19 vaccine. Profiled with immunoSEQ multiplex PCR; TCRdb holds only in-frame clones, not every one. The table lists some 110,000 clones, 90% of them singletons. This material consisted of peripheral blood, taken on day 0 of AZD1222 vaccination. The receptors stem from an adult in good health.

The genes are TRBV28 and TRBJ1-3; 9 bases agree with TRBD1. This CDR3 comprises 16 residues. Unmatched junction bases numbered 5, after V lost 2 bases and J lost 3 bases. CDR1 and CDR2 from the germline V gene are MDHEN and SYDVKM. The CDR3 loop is CASSLADRGGGNTIYF. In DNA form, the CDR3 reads TGTGCCAGCAGTTTAGCGGACAGGGGTGGTGGAAACACCATATATTTT. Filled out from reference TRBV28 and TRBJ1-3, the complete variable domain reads DVKVTQSSRYLVKRTGEKVFLECVQDMDHENMFWYRQDPGLGLRLIYFSYDVKMKEKGDIPEGYSVSREKKERFSLILESASTNQTSMYLCASSLADRGGGNTIYFGEGSWLTVV.

In DNA form, the CDR3 reads TGCGCCAGCAGCTTGACAGGGTCTCATGGCTACACCTTC. This codes for CASSLTGSHGYTF. The chain uses TRBV5-1 and TRBJ1-2, with a weak D call TRBD1 (6 bases). CDR1 SGHRS and CDR2 YFSETQ come from the germline V gene. With 1 base removed from V and 6 bases from J, the gap between germline ends came to 10 bases. The CDR3 has 13 residues.

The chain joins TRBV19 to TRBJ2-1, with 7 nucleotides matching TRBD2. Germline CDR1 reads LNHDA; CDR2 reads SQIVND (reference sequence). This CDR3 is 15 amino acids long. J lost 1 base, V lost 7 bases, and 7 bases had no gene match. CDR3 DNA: TGTGCCAGTAACCCTACCGGGAGGTCCTACAATGAGCAGTTCTTC. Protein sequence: CASNPTGRSYNEQFF.

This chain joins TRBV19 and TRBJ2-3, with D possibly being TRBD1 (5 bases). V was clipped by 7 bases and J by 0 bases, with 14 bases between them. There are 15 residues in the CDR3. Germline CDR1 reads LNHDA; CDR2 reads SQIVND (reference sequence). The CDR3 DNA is TGTGCCAGTACTAGGACATCCTATAGCACAGATACGCAGTATTTT. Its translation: CASTRTSYSTDTQYF.

DNA of the CDR3: TGTGCCAGCAGTGAAGCAAAACAGGGGTTTGGATCGCCCCAGCATTTT. Its translation: CASSEAKQGFGSPQHF. The V call is TRBV2, the J call TRBJ1-5; 7 positions match TRBD1. CDR1 and CDR2 (germline): SNHLY, FYNNEI. The CDR3 sequence is 16 residues long. Trimming removed 0 bases from V and 9 bases from J; junction bases left unmatched: 11.

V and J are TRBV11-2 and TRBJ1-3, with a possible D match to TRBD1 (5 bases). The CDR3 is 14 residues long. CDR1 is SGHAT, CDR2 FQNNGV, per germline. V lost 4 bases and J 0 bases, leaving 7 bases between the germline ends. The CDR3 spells CASSYDSSGNTIYF. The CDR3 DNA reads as TGTGCCAGCAGCTACGACAGCTCTGGAAACACCATATATTTT.

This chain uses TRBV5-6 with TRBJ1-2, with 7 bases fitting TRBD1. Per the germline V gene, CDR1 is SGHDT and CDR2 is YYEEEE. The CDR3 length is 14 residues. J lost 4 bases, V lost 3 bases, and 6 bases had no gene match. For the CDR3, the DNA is TGTGCCAGCAGCTACGAGGGGGCGCGCTATGGCTACACCTTC. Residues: CASSYEGARYGYTF.

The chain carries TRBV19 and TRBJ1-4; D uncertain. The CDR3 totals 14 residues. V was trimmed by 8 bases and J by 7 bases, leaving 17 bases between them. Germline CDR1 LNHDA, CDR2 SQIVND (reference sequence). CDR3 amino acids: CASADGSKGEKLFF. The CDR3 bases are TGTGCCAGTGCCGACGGGTCGAAGGGTGAAAAACTGTTTTTT.

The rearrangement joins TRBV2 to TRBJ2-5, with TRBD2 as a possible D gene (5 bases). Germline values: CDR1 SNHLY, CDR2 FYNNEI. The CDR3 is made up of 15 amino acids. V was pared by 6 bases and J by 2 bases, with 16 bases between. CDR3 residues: CASSPTRLGQETQYF. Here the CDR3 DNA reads TGTGCCAGCAGCCCAACTAGGTTGGGGCAAGAGACCCAGTACTTC.

CDR3 DNA sequence: TGTGCCAGCAGTTCCCCTCAGGGGGCAGGCTACGAGCAGTACTTC. It specifies CASSSPQGAGYEQYF. The V and J genes are TRBV27 and TRBJ2-7, with 8 nucleotides matching TRBD1. J gave up 3 bases and V 4 bases, and 8 bases lay outside the gene matches. The CDR3 loop spans 15 amino acids. Per the germline V gene, CDR1 is MNHEY and CDR2 is SMNVEV (reference sequence).

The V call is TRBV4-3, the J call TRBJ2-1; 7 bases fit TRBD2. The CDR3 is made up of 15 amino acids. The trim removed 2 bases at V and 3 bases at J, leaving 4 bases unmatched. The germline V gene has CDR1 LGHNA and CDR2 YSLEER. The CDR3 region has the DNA TGCGCCAGCAGCCAATTAGCGGGCCGCTACAATGAGCAGTTCTTC. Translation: CASSQLAGRYNEQFF.

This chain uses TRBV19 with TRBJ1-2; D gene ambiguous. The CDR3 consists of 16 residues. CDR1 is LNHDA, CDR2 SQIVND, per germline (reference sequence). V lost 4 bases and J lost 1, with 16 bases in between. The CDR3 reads CASSTGPPLSNYGYTF. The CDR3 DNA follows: TGTGCCAGTAGTACCGGGCCGCCTCTGAGTAACTATGGCTACACCTTC.

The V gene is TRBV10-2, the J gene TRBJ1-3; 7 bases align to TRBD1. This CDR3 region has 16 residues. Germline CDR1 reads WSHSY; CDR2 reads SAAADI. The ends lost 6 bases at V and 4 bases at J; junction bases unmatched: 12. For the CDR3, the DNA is TGCGCCAGCAGCCCCAGGGGGGGCGCGGAAGGAAACACCATATATTTT. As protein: CASSPRGGAEGNTIYF.

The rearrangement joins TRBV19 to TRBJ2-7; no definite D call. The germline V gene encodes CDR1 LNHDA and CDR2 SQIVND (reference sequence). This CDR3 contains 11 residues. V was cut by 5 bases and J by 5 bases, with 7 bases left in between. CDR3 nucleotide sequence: TGTGCCAGTAGTTTCCACCACGAGCAGTACTTC. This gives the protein CASSFHHEQYF.

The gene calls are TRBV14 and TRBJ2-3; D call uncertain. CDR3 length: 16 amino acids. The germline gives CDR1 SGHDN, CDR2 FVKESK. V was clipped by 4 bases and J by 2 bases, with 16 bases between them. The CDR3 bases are TGTGCCAGCAGCCCTAGATTGACACCGGTCACAGATACGCAGTATTTT. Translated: CASSPRLTPVTDTQYF.

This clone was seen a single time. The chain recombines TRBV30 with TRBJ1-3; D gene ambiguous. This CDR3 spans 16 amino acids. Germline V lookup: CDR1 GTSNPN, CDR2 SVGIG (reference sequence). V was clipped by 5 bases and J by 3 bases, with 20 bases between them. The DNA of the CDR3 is TGTGCCTGGCTCTCCTCCCGGACCAGCGATGGAAACACCATATATTTT. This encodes CAWLSSRTSDGNTIYF.

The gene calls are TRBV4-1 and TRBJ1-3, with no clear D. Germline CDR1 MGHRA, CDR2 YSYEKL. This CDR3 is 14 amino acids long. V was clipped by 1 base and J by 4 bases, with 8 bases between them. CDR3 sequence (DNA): TGCGCCAGCAGCCAAGGAGGGATCGGAAACACCATATATTTT. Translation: CASSQGGIGNTIYF.

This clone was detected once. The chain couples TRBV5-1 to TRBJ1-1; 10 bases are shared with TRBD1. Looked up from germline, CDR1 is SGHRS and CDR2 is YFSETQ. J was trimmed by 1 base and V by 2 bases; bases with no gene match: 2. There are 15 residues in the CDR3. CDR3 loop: CASSFGTGANTEAFF. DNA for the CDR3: TGCGCCAGCAGCTTCGGGACAGGGGCGAACACTGAAGCTTTCTTT.

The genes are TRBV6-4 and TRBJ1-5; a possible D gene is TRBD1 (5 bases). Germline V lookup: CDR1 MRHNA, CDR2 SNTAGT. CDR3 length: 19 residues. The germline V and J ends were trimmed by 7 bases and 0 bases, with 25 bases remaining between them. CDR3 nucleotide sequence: TGTGCCAGCAATTTCCGACGATCACAGGTCCAGAATAGCAATCAGCCCCAGCATTTT. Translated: CASNFRRSQVQNSNQPQHF.

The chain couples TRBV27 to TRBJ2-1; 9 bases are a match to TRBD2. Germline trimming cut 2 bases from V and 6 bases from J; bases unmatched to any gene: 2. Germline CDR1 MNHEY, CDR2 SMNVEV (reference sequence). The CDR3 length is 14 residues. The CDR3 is CASSLAGLANEQFF. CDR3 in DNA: TGTGCCAGCAGTTTAGCGGGACTAGCCAATGAGCAGTTCTTC.

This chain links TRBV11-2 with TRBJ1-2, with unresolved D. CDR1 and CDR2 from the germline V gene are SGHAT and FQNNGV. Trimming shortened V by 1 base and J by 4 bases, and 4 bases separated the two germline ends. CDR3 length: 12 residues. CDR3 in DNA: TGTGCCAGCAGCTTAGGTCGCTATGGCTACACCTTC. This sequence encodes CASSLGRYGYTF.

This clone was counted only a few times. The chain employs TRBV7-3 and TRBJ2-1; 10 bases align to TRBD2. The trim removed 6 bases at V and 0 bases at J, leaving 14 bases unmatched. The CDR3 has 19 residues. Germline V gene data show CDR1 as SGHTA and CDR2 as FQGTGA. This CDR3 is CASSQVGLAGVPSYNEQFF. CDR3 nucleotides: TGTGCCAGCAGTCAAGTGGGTCTAGCGGGGGTACCCTCCTACAATGAGCAGTTCTTC.

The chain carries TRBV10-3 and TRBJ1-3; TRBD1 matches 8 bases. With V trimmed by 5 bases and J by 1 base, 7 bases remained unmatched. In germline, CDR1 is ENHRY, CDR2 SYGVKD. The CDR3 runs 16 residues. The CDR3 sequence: CAISPRDRPSGNTIYF. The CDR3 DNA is TGTGCCATCAGTCCGCGGGACAGGCCTTCTGGAAACACCATATATTTT.